This T cell receptor beta chain was identified in a study of CD8 T cells in Susac syndrome (dated by TCRdb to the late 2010s). As for the study more broadly: Among the Susac syndrome patients who were sequenced, clinically active disease was present in roughly six and clinical remission was observed in fewer than ten. At the time of blood withdrawal, Susac syndrome patients were either therapy-naive, taking corticosteroids (with some also receiving IVIg), or on IVIg alone. The clonality of the CD8+ T cell repertoire was compared across some eleven healthy donors, about 14 Susac syndrome patients and roughly 15 multiple sclerosis patients. Repertoire sequencing was used to test whether CD8+ T cell activation and differentiation in Susac syndrome was antigen driven. Here is what the overall study found, with its caveats: The number of individuals in the TCR sequencing and HLA analysis was acknowledged as relatively small. Sixteen and five Susac-specific public clones were found in the total CD8+ and CD8+ TEMRA repertoires, respectively. Susac syndrome CD8+ repertoires showed clonal expansion, highest in CD8+ TEMRA cells and greater in clinically active than remitting patients.

V is pared back by 1 base and J by 4 bases, with 12 bases lying between the germline termini. The germline V gene yields MGHRA for CDR1 and YSYEKL for CDR2. From its cysteine to its phenylalanine, the CDR3 spans 15 amino acids. Only the CDR3 part of the read is kept: 45 bases, read in frame from the first base. Peripheral blood CD8+ and CD4+ T cells from healthy donors, Susac syndrome patients and multiple sclerosis patients were profiled by high-throughput TCR beta sequencing. The Susac syndrome patients fulfilled recently defined diagnostic criteria for definite or probable disease. Bulk CD8+ and CD4+ T cells were purified by magnetic negative isolation, whereas CD8+ TEMRA cells were enriched by FACS. Blood was drawn into EDTA tubes, processed within 24 hours, and PBMCs were isolated by density gradient centrifugation. PBMCs destined for TCR sequencing were cryopreserved in liquid nitrogen and later thawed in a 37 °C water bath. A purity of at least 90% was achieved for sorted or isolated CD4+, CD8+ and CD8+ TEMRA cells.

RNA was extracted using the RNeasy kit, and roughly 0.5 to 1 microgram was reverse transcribed with random hexamers. The immunoSEQ multiplex PCR assay, covering 54 Vbeta and 13 Jbeta segments, was used to amplify TCR beta CDR3 regions. PCR amplification bias was corrected by using a synthetic template baseline for primer optimization and computational correction. The paper's data handling went like this. Reads were annotated to V, D and J genes according to IMGT and were analyzed with immunoSEQ Analyzer, with only productive sequences retained. To calculate clonality, Shannon entropy was normalized by log2 of the number of productive unique sequences and then subtracted from one. Public and private clones were assessed among the 100 most prevalent clones of each patient and control. Clones were defined as Susac-specific when absent from the healthy and MS cohorts, from roughly 1,100 published viral clones and from other ImmuneACCESS disease sequences. TCRdb's own reprocessing of the public reads used fastp at Q25 and MiXCR and kept productive beta chains. One record per CDR3 amino acid sequence lists the most common genes and DNA. The V and J calls come from TCRdb's annotation, not from the publication. The sample table lists around 110,000 distinct CDR3 sequences, approximately 93% of them with a count of one. The biggest ten clones account for 0.4% to 0.5% of the sample.

As to this clonotype: Its antigen is unknown. No base quality values were provided; no much bigger clone lies one nucleotide off.

This receptor was taken from a human donor with Susac syndrome. Material: CD8+ T cells from PBMCs. This sequence uses TRBV4-1 and TRBJ2-3; the D gene is tentatively TRBD1 or TRBD2, each matching 6 bases. The CDR3 region: CASSQATRGADTQYF. The nucleotide sequence is TGCGCCAGCAGCCAAGCGACTAGGGGGGCAGATACGCAGTATTTT.